This T cell receptor beta chain originates from a study of T cells after yellow fever vaccination. In TCRdb, the 5' RACE reads were re-called with MiXCR into one record per CDR3 protein. The sample records 550,000 or so distinct CDR3 sequences, roughly 21% being singletons. This clonotype has just a few counts. The sequence was obtained from a man younger than 40 who received the YFV17D yellow fever vaccine. Source: PBMCs, taken 15 days after the yellow fever booster vaccination.

CDR3 in amino acids: CSVVTGGGTEAFF. Written as DNA, the CDR3 is TGCAGCGTAGTTACAGGGGGGGGCACTGAAGCTTTCTTT. The chain uses TRBV29-1 and TRBJ1-1, with TRBD1 matching over 8 bases. Per germline, CDR1 SQVTM and CDR2 ANQGSEA. CDR3 length: 13 amino acids. J gave up 4 bases and V 6 bases, and 7 bases lay outside the gene matches.